These 13 T cell receptor beta chains came from one sample sequenced in a study of blood T cell repertoires in COVID-19 (TCRdb year 2020). The library was prepared using the immunoSEQ multiplex PCR assay. TCRdb retrieved this table from immuneACCESS and kept in-frame rearrangements only. Not all clones are present; in checked studies, unresolved V genes account for under half, and no reason is known for the remainder. This sample has a few hundred thousand clones in its table, and 80% to 90% of those were observed once. Together, the top ten hold 0.95% to 1.1% of the sample. The source material was PBMCs or T cells enriched from blood (not recorded which). The receptors were sampled from a man between 18 and 35 years old who had recovered from COVID-19.

V usage is TRBV4-1 and J usage is TRBJ2-7, with TRBD1 matching 8 bases. V lost 0 bases and J lost 4; bases outside the gene matches: 8. Per the germline V gene, CDR1 is MGHRA and CDR2 is YSYEKL. The CDR3 is 16 amino acids. CDR3 residues: CASSQDLRTGYYEQYF. For the CDR3, the DNA is TGCGCCAGCAGCCAAGATCTCCGGACAGGGTATTACGAGCAGTACTTC.

The rearrangement joins TRBV6-5 to TRBJ1-1; D is unclear. The V gene lost 6 bases and the J gene lost 1 base, with 9 bases spanning the gap. The CDR3 has 13 residues. The germline V gene has CDR1 MNHEY and CDR2 SVGAGI. The CDR3 DNA follows: TGTGCCAGCAGGCCGGGAGCGAACACTGAAGCTTTCTTT. It encodes CASRPGANTEAFF.

This clone was recorded once. V gene TRBV9 combines with J gene TRBJ2-5; 16 positions match TRBD2. There are 17 residues in the CDR3. Trimming at V came to 4 bases and at J to 4 bases, leaving 7 bases not matched to a gene. Germline loops: CDR1 SGDLS, CDR2 YYNGEE. In nucleotides, the CDR3 is TGTGCCAGCAGCCCCGGGACTAGCGGGGGGGCCCCAGAGACCCAGTACTTC. This encodes CASSPGTSGGAPETQYF. Looking up the rest from reference TRBV9 and TRBJ2-5 gives the full variable domain: DSGVTQTPKHLITATGQRVTLRCSPRSGDLSVYWYQQSLDQGLQFLIQYYNGEERAKGNILERFSAQQFPDLHSELNLSSLELGDSALYFCASSPGTSGGAPETQYFGPGTRLLVL.

The V gene is TRBV7-3, the J gene TRBJ2-7; TRBD2 agrees at 9 bases. This CDR3 has 14 residues. Per the germline V gene, CDR1 is SGHTA and CDR2 is FQGTGA. V gave up 6 bases and J gave up 4 bases; unmatched junction bases: 7. Here the CDR3 DNA reads TGTGCCAGCAGTTCCGGGACTAGCTTGTACGAGCAGTACTTC. It specifies CASSSGTSLYEQYF.

This clone was detected once. V is TRBV25-1 and J is TRBJ2-2; 8 bases are shared with TRBD2. The CDR3 sequence is 16 residues long. Germline V gene sequence: CDR1 MGHDK, CDR2 SYGVNS. Germline trimming cut 4 bases from V and 5 bases from J; bases unmatched to any gene: 9. In DNA, the CDR3 is TGTGCCAGCAGTGGGTCGAGCGGGAGTGAAACCGGGGAGCTGTTTTTT. This translates into CASSGSSGSETGELFF. Full variable domain (outside the CDR3, taken from reference TRBV25-1 and TRBJ2-2): EADIYQTPRYLVIGTGKKITLECSQTMGHDKMYWYQQDPGMELHLIHYSYGVNSTEKGDLSSESTVSRIRTEHFPLTLESARPSHTSQYLCASSGSSGSETGELFFGEGSRLTVL.

The table lists this clone with a count of one. The J gene is TRBJ1-1, the V gene TRBV30; 7 bases are a match to TRBD1. The CDR3 length is 14 residues. The V gene end was trimmed by 3 bases and the J gene end by 1 base; junction bases not matched to a gene: 5. Germline assignment: CDR1 GTSNPN and CDR2 SVGIG (reference sequence). The CDR3: CAWRKNRGNTEAFF. CDR3 in DNA: TGTGCCTGGAGAAAAAACAGGGGGAACACTGAAGCTTTCTTT.

J is TRBJ1-2 and V is TRBV11-2, with 8 bases matching TRBD1. Germline V lookup: CDR1 SGHAT, CDR2 FQNNGV. J was trimmed by 2 bases and V by 5 bases; bases with no gene match: 7. The CDR3 extends over 15 amino acids. For the CDR3, the DNA is TGTGCCAGCAGCACCAGACAGGGGAGCAACTATGGCTACACCTTC. It specifies CASSTRQGSNYGYTF.

J is TRBJ1-1 and V is TRBV19; 9 nucleotides match TRBD1. V shed 5 bases, J shed 2 bases, and the junction held 15 bases outside the gene matches. The CDR3 spans 18 residues. Germline V lookup: CDR1 LNHDA, CDR2 SQIVND (reference sequence). CDR3 bases: TGTGCCAGTAGTCTATCCTCCGGGACAGGGTCTCCCAACACTGAAGCTTTCTTT. Translating it yields CASSLSSGTGSPNTEAFF.

This chain uses TRBV5-1 with TRBJ1-3; no firm D call. With 5 bases removed from V and 0 bases from J, the gap between germline ends came to 12 bases. CDR3 length: 15 amino acids. Germline assignment: CDR1 SGHRS and CDR2 YFSETQ. The CDR3 loop is CASRTDGNSGNTIYF. The DNA for the CDR3 is TGCGCCAGCAGAACAGACGGGAACTCTGGAAACACCATATATTTT.

This clone occurred a few times. The rearrangement links TRBV7-3 to TRBJ2-2; D possibly corresponds to TRBD2 (6 bases). The V end was cut by 5 bases, the J end by 5 bases, with 18 bases between. The CDR3 consists of 16 residues. Germline V gene lookup returns CDR1 SGHTA and CDR2 FQGTGA. The CDR3 reads CASSRGTPSRTGELFF. DNA of the CDR3: TGTGCCAGCAGCCGCGGGACTCCCTCGAGGACCGGGGAGCTGTTTTTT.

This clone was seen a single time. DNA of the CDR3: TGTGCCAACCGAGGGGGAGATACGCAGTATTTT. This gives the protein CANRGGDTQYF. The chain carries TRBV6-5 and TRBJ2-3, with D possibly matching TRBD1 (6 bases). The germline gives CDR1 MNHEY, CDR2 SVGAGI. The CDR3 is made up of 11 amino acids. The V gene lost 10 bases and the J gene lost 5 bases, with 10 bases spanning the gap.

The genes are TRBV7-9 and TRBJ1-3; no firm D call. The CDR3 has 11 amino acids. The ends were cut back, 2 bases at V and 8 bases at J, with 4 bases in the middle. The germline V gene has CDR1 SEHNR and CDR2 FQNEAQ (reference sequence). The CDR3 loop is CASSLFDTIYF. Here the CDR3 DNA reads TGTGCCAGCAGCTTATTCGACACCATATATTTT.

This clone was seen a few times. This chain uses TRBV12-3 or TRBV12-4 with TRBJ1-2; D is unclear. The CDR3 spans 13 residues. V gave up 6 bases and J gave up 0 bases, with 8 bases separating them. The CDR3 DNA follows: TGTGCCAGCAGGGGAGGGACTAACTATGGCTACACCTTC. Its protein product is CASRGGTNYGYTF.